This T cell receptor (beta chain) derives from a study of T cell changes during pregnancy in multiple sclerosis. With V trimmed by 6 bases and J by 0 bases, 6 bases remained unmatched. Germline V gene lookup returns CDR1 LNHDA and CDR2 SQIVND (reference sequence). The CDR3 extends over 15 amino acids. Data came from immunoSEQ multiplex PCR; TCRdb stores just in-frame clones and leaves some out. The table shows approximately 46,000 clones, with around 93% occurring only once. Sequenced material: CD8+ T cells from peripheral blood mononuclear cells, taken in the second trimester of pregnancy. The TCR was taken from a female donor with multiple sclerosis, enrolled in a pregnancy study. V is TRBV19 and J is TRBJ2-7; 9 nucleotides align to TRBD1. The CDR3 region is CASSLGTGSSYEQYF. In DNA form, the CDR3 reads TGTGCCAGTAGCCTGGGGACAGGGAGCTCCTACGAGCAGTACTTC.